The T cell receptor beta chain under discussion was sequenced for a study of T cells after yellow fever vaccination. TCR cDNA, made by 5'RACE template switching, carried an added universal primer site and UMIs. Each CDR3 protein is one row after TCRdb ran MiXCR on the 5' RACE reads. Of some 160,000 distinct CDR3 sequences detected, roughly a tenth appear once; the ten largest clones hold about a third. V was clipped by 5 bases and J by 3 bases, with 11 bases between them. Germline V CDR1 and CDR2: SGHVS, FNYEAQ. The CDR3 runs 13 residues. On this clonotype itself: Its target is unknown.

Study-wide results and caveats: It was a weaker secondary response, yet one that peaked faster, at day 5 versus 15. Highly abundant clonotypes carried over from the bulk population could end up in FACS-sorted repertoires as contaminants.

Source: CD8+ T cells sorted from PBMCs, taken 45 days after the yellow fever booster vaccination. The rearrangement joins TRBV7-6 to TRBJ2-7, with D possibly being TRBD1 (6 bases). The source of this sequence is a man aged 18 to 30 who received the YFV17D yellow fever vaccine. The DNA of the CDR3 is TGTGCCAGCAGCCCAGGGGTCCACTACGAGCAGTACTTC. It is translated as CASSPGVHYEQYF. Complete variable domain (other parts from reference TRBV7-6 and TRBJ2-7): GAGVSQSPRYKVTKRGQDVALRCDPISGHVSLYWYRQALGQGPEFLTYFNYEAQQDKSGLPNDRFSAERPEGSISTLTIQRTEQRDSAMYRCASSPGVHYEQYFGPGTRLTVT.